These 25 T cell receptor beta chains came from one sample sequenced in a study of shared clonotypes between healthy human individuals. Here immunoSEQ multiplex PCR was the method, and the copy in TCRdb shows in-frame clones only, minus some. The sample shows approximately 1,000,000 clones, around 78% of them seen only once. The sample comprised memory CD4+ T cells from PBMCs. This sample's subset: CD45RA-negative fraction. The receptors derive from a man in his late teens or twenties in good health. Some clones in this sample may be carry-over from other donors' samples.

The chain combines TRBV11-2 with TRBJ2-3; TRBD1 aligns across 9 bases. This CDR3 region has 17 residues. Per germline, CDR1 SGHAT and CDR2 FQNNGV. Trimming at V came to 5 bases and at J to 2 bases, leaving 11 bases not matched to a gene. The CDR3: CASSQIYRGLPTDTQYF. The CDR3 nucleotides read TGTGCCAGCAGCCAAATCTACAGGGGGCTCCCCACAGATACGCAGTATTTT.

The chain uses TRBV6-5 and TRBJ2-2; a possible D gene is TRBD1 (5 bases). Germline-derived CDR1 and CDR2 are MNHEY and SVGAGI. V was cut by 3 bases and J by 1 base, with 12 bases left in between. CDR3 size: 16 residues. Here the CDR3 DNA reads TGTGCCAGCAGTTATAGGGGTATTAGGAACACCGGGGAGCTGTTTTTT. It codes for CASSYRGIRNTGELFF.

This clone was seen a handful of times. The chain is built from TRBV2 and TRBJ2-7; D perhaps matches TRBD1 (7 bases). The CDR3 length is 12 residues. The V gene lost 8 bases and the J gene lost 4 bases, with 12 bases spanning the gap. CDR1 and CDR2 from the germline V gene are SNHLY and FYNNEI. CDR3 protein: CASAGQQYEQYF. CDR3 DNA sequence: TGTGCCAGCGCGGGACAGCAATACGAGCAGTACTTC.

This sequence joins TRBV5-1 and TRBJ2-1; 13 bases line up with TRBD2. Germline values: CDR1 SGHRS, CDR2 YFSETQ. The ends lost 3 bases at V and 7 bases at J; junction bases unmatched: 19. The length of the CDR3 is 20 residues. CDR3 amino acids: CASSWSGQGILAGGPNEQFF. The CDR3 nucleotides are TGCGCCAGCAGCTGGTCGGGACAGGGGATACTAGCGGGAGGGCCTAATGAGCAGTTCTTC.

This clone showed up just a few times. The gene calls are TRBV7-2 and TRBJ1-1, with D unclear. Germline-derived CDR1 and CDR2 are SGHTA and FQGNSA. This CDR3 comprises 14 residues. V was cut by 4 bases and J by 3 bases, with 12 bases left in between. CDR3 nucleotides: TGTGCCAGCAGCTCCCACCGGGCGTACACTGAAGCTTTCTTT. Its translation is CASSSHRAYTEAFF.

The chain has TRBV2 and TRBJ1-5, with D perhaps TRBD1 (5 bases). Trimming removed 8 bases at V and 7 bases at J, with 18 bases between. There are 14 residues in the CDR3. CDR1 SNHLY and CDR2 FYNNEI come from the germline V gene. The CDR3 region is CASVRDGQRQPQHF. In DNA form, the CDR3 reads TGTGCCAGCGTCCGGGACGGACAAAGGCAGCCCCAGCATTTT.

V usage is TRBV27 and J usage is TRBJ2-7; maybe TRBD2 (5 bases). V was shortened by 1 base and J by 3 bases, with 16 bases between the two germline ends. CDR3 size: 16 residues. The germline CDR1 and CDR2 sequences are MNHEY and SMNVEV (reference sequence). The CDR3 DNA is TGTGCCAGCAGTTTATTGGCAAGCGGTCCGAGCTACGAGCAGTACTTC. It codes for CASSLLASGPSYEQYF.

The V gene is TRBV4-1, the J gene TRBJ2-5; D uncertain. V lost 4 bases, J lost 1 base, and 7 bases lay in between. This CDR3 region has 13 residues. The V gene's germline CDR1 is MGHRA and CDR2 YSYEKL. The CDR3 DNA reads as TGCGCCAGCAGCCCAGGATTCCAAGAGACCCAGTACTTC. It translates to CASSPGFQETQYF.

This chain connects TRBV20-1 to TRBJ2-4; no reliable D call. Germline V gene data show CDR1 as DFQATT and CDR2 as SNEGSKA (reference sequence). The CDR3 has 11 residues. The V end lost 3 bases, the J end lost 7 bases, and 7 bases lay between the germline ends. The CDR3 region is CSASPGNIQYF. DNA for the CDR3: TGCAGTGCTAGTCCTGGTAACATTCAGTACTTC.

The table lists this clone with a few counts. The chain links TRBV6-1 to TRBJ1-4; TRBD1 agrees at 9 bases. This CDR3 contains 14 residues. Germline assignment: CDR1 MNHNS and CDR2 SASEGT. The ends lost 6 bases at V and 8 bases at J; junction bases unmatched: 7. The CDR3 loop reads CASSKDRGDEKLFF. Here the CDR3 DNA reads TGTGCCAGCAGCAAAGACAGGGGGGACGAAAAACTGTTTTTT.

This chain links TRBV7-9 with TRBJ1-3; no clear D gene. The CDR3 length is 13 residues. CDR1 and CDR2 (germline): SEHNR, FQNEAQ (reference sequence). V was trimmed by 6 bases and J by 4 bases, leaving 10 bases between them. As DNA, the CDR3 is TGTGCCAGCAGTCGGGAGTCCGGAAACACCATATATTTT. This sequence encodes CASSRESGNTIYF.

The rearrangement links TRBV4-3 to TRBJ2-7; 8 nucleotides align to TRBD2. Losses at the gene ends were 1 base for V and 2 bases for J; bases not matched to a gene: 7. The germline CDR1 and CDR2 sequences are LGHNA and YSLEER. The CDR3 runs 16 residues. CDR3 in DNA: TGCGCCAGCAGCCAAGGAATTAGCGGGGACACCTACGAGCAGTACTTC. It codes for CASSQGISGDTYEQYF.

This chain links TRBV6-6 with TRBJ2-5, with 9 nucleotides matching TRBD2. The CDR3 has 16 residues. CDR1 MNHNY and CDR2 SVGAGI come from the germline V gene (reference sequence). J was trimmed by 5 bases and V by 0 bases; bases with no gene match: 7. Here the CDR3 DNA reads TGTGCCAGCAGTTACTCGAGTAGCGGGAGTGGGGAGACCCAGTACTTC. It specifies CASSYSSSGSGETQYF.

The V call is TRBV9, the J call TRBJ1-3, with no clear D. Germline V gene data show CDR1 as SGDLS and CDR2 as YYNGEE. This CDR3 region has 14 residues. V lost 2 bases and J 4 bases, leaving 10 bases between the germline ends. Here the CDR3 DNA reads TGTGCCAGCAGCGTTTTTCCGGGGGGAAACACCATATATTTT. Amino acid sequence: CASSVFPGGNTIYF.

The CDR3 sequence: CAWSRQHYEQYF. DNA for the CDR3: TGTGCCTGGAGTCGACAGCACTACGAGCAGTACTTC. J is TRBJ2-7 and V is TRBV30; D is perhaps TRBD1 (5 bases). The V end lost 2 bases, the J end lost 3 bases, and 8 bases lay between the germline ends. Germline-derived CDR1 and CDR2 are GTSNPN and SVGIG (reference sequence). The CDR3 spans 12 residues. Drawing the rest from reference TRBV30 and TRBJ2-7, the complete variable domain is SQTIHQWPATLVQPVGSPLSLECTVEGTSNPNLYWYRQAAGRGLQLLFYSVGIGQISSEVPQNLSASRPQDRQFILSSKKLLLSDSGFYLCAWSRQHYEQYFGPGTRLTVT.

The chain joins TRBV27 to TRBJ1-1; D is possibly TRBD1 (5 bases). Between the trimmed V and J ends, which lost 5 bases and 4 bases, there was a span of 17 bases. Germline V gene lookup returns CDR1 MNHEY and CDR2 SMNVEV (reference sequence). The CDR3 is 15 residues long. For the CDR3, the DNA is TGTGCCAGCAGTGCCTGGGTAGCAGGGACCACTGAAGCTTTCTTT. Translating it yields CASSAWVAGTTEAFF.

The chain joins TRBV16 to TRBJ1-3; 8 bases are shared with TRBD1. The CDR3 runs 15 residues. The trim removed 6 bases at V and 4 bases at J, leaving 8 bases unmatched. Germline CDR1 KGHSY, CDR2 FQNENV. The CDR3 loop is CASRPDRGDGNTIYF. CDR3 in DNA: TGTGCCAGCAGACCCGACAGGGGCGACGGAAACACCATATATTTT.

This clone was seen once. This rearrangement joins TRBV28 to TRBJ2-7; 7 positions agree with TRBD1. The J segment lost 0 bases and the V segment lost 8 bases, leaving 7 bases of the junction unmatched. The CDR3 sequence is 14 residues long. Germline values: CDR1 MDHEN, CDR2 SYDVKM. For the CDR3, the DNA is TGTGCCAGCGGAGACAGGGATAGCTCCTACGAGCAGTACTTC. Amino acids: CASGDRDSSYEQYF.

The chain employs TRBV6-1 and TRBJ2-3, with D perhaps TRBD1 or TRBD2 (6 bases each). V was cut by 3 bases and J by 8 bases, with 18 bases left in between. The CDR3 is made up of 15 amino acids. CDR1 MNHNS and CDR2 SASEGT come from the germline V gene. CDR3 amino acids: CASSDEKGGGITQYF. In DNA form, the CDR3 reads TGTGCCAGCAGTGACGAAAAAGGGGGAGGCATTACGCAGTATTTT.

V gene TRBV5-4 combines with J gene TRBJ2-2; 9 nucleotides match TRBD2. This CDR3 is 17 amino acids long. Germline V CDR1 and CDR2: SGHNT, YYREEE (reference sequence). V shed 4 bases, J shed 0 bases, and the junction held 7 bases outside the gene matches. The CDR3 DNA follows: TGTGCCAGCAGCCACCGGGGACTAGCTACGAACACCGGGGAGCTGTTTTTT. This gives the protein CASSHRGLATNTGELFF.

The chain employs TRBV7-2 and TRBJ1-1; 7 bases map to TRBD1. Germline loops: CDR1 SGHTA, CDR2 FQGNSA. The CDR3 has 12 amino acids. V gave up 8 bases and J gave up 6 bases; unmatched junction bases: 6. The CDR3 bases are TGTGCCAGCGCAGACAGGGTCGCTGAAGCTTTCTTT. Translating gives CASADRVAEAFF.

This chain links TRBV9 with TRBJ2-3; D not certain. CDR3 length equals 16 residues. Germline CDR1 and CDR2: SGDLS and YYNGEE. Trimming removed 0 bases at V and 1 base at J, with 12 bases between. The chain's CDR3 is CASSVGYSRRTDTQYF. The CDR3 coding sequence is TGTGCCAGCAGCGTAGGTTATAGCAGACGCACAGATACGCAGTATTTT.

This clone has only one observation. This chain links TRBV7-9 with TRBJ1-2, with D unclear. V lost 2 bases and J 6 bases, leaving 22 bases between the germline ends. CDR3 length: 17 amino acids. Germline CDR1 is SEHNR and CDR2 is FQNEAQ (reference sequence). The CDR3 is CASSLRVGGQDGDGYTF. CDR3 nucleotides: TGTGCCAGCAGCTTAAGAGTAGGCGGGCAGGACGGAGATGGCTACACCTTC. The variable domain in full, completed from reference TRBV7-9 and TRBJ1-2, reads DTGVSQNPRHKITKRGQNVTFRCDPISEHNRLYWYRQTLGQGPEFLTYFQNEAQLEKSRLLSDRFSAERPKGSFSTLEIQRTEQGDSAMYLCASSLRVGGQDGDGYTFGSGTRLTVV.

This rearrangement joins TRBV5-1 to TRBJ2-5; the D gene is possibly TRBD2 (6 bases). CDR1 is SGHRS and CDR2 is YFSETQ in the germline V gene. V gave up 5 bases and J gave up 9 bases, with 20 bases separating them. The CDR3 contains 14 residues. The DNA of the CDR3 is TGCGCCAGCAGATGGGAGGCTACCCCAATGGCCCAGTACTTC. Translated: CASRWEATPMAQYF.

About this clone: The sample has other DNA sequences that encode this CDR3 too. The chain links TRBV5-4 to TRBJ2-3, with 9 bases lining up with TRBD2. The CDR3 extends over 15 amino acids. J was trimmed by 1 base and V by 1 base; bases with no gene match: 1. Germline CDR1 reads SGHNT; CDR2 reads YYREEE (reference sequence). In DNA form, the CDR3 reads TGTGCCAGCAGCTTGAGGACTAGCGGCACAGATACGCAGTATTTT. Encoded protein: CASSLRTSGTDTQYF.